These 30 T cell receptor beta chains were sequenced from one sample in a study of response to subunit inactivated influenza vaccine. From the RT-PCR reads, TCRdb called clonotypes with MiXCR, one entry per CDR3 protein. The sample has 710,000 or so distinct CDR3 sequences; less than 20% are singletons. The specimen comprised PBMCs from blood, sampled 12 days after vaccination. The source of these receptors is a man aged 50-60 years who received an inactivated influenza vaccine.

V gene TRBV25-1 combines with J gene TRBJ2-7; TRBD1 matches at 7 bases. The CDR3 loop spans 15 amino acids. The ends lost 4 bases at V and 2 bases at J; junction bases unmatched: 8. Germline V lookup: CDR1 MGHDK, CDR2 SYGVNS. CDR3 region: CASSGDSQSPYEQYF. CDR3 nucleotide sequence: TGTGCCAGCAGTGGGGACAGCCAAAGCCCCTACGAGCAGTACTTC.

This clonotype was detected a few times. The chain joins TRBV6-8 to TRBJ2-4; tentatively, D is TRBD1 (5 bases). The CDR3 is 18 residues long. Trimming left V 2 bases short and J 0 bases short, with 17 bases between. Germline assignment: CDR1 MNHGY and CDR2 SAAAGT. CDR3: CASSYSRQWFPAKNIQYF. CDR3 DNA sequence: TGTGCCAGCAGTTACAGTAGACAGTGGTTTCCAGCCAAAAACATTCAGTACTTC.

The chain couples TRBV28 to TRBJ2-1; 13 nucleotides match TRBD2. Per germline, CDR1 MDHEN and CDR2 SYDVKM. This CDR3 is built from 14 residues. The V segment lost 6 bases and the J segment 6 bases; nucleotides outside the gene matches: 2. This CDR3 reads CASRLAGGGNEQFF. CDR3 in DNA: TGTGCCAGCAGACTAGCGGGAGGGGGCAATGAGCAGTTCTTC.

The chain joins TRBV27 to TRBJ2-1; D may be TRBD2 (6 bases). There are 13 residues in the CDR3. V lost 2 bases and J 9 bases, leaving 11 bases between the germline ends. Germline loops: CDR1 MNHEY, CDR2 SMNVEV (reference sequence). CDR3 coding DNA: TGTGCCAGCAGTTTACGGGAGAGCGGTGAGCAGTTCTTC. This codes for CASSLRESGEQFF.

The DNA for the CDR3 is TGTGCCAGCGGAATAGCGGGTAGAAAAGAGACCCAGTACTTC. It specifies CASGIAGRKETQYF. This chain uses TRBV12-3 or TRBV12-4 with TRBJ2-5; 7 bases agree with TRBD2. The CDR3 is made up of 14 amino acids. With V trimmed by 8 bases and J by 3 bases, 9 bases remained unmatched.

CDR3 amino acids: CASSQSGRGDEQYF. In DNA, the CDR3 is TGTGCCAGCAGCCAGTCCGGGAGGGGAGACGAGCAGTACTTC. The chain couples TRBV7-2 to TRBJ2-7; 8 bases line up with TRBD2. The CDR3 is 14 amino acids. V lost 5 bases, J lost 5 bases, and 8 bases stayed unmatched. Germline V gene sequence: CDR1 SGHTA, CDR2 FQGNSA.

This chain links TRBV6-2 or TRBV6-3 with TRBJ2-1; possibly TRBD1 for D (6 bases). Between the trimmed V and J ends, which lost 3 bases and 1 base, there was a span of 19 bases. Germline lookup yields CDR1 MNHEY and CDR2 SVGEGT. This CDR3 contains 18 residues. CDR3 nucleotides: TGTGCCAGCAGTTATGGCCCTACAGGGTTCGTTTCCTACAATGAGCAGTTCTTC. Its translation: CASSYGPTGFVSYNEQFF.

A few counts support this clonotype. The chain combines TRBV7-8 with TRBJ1-6, with 9 bases aligning to TRBD1. J lost 9 bases, V lost 1 base, and 4 bases had no gene match. Germline V gives CDR1 SGHVS, CDR2 FQNEAQ. CDR3 length equals 15 residues. CDR3 loop: CASSLEGTGTSPLHF. In DNA, the CDR3 is TGTGCCAGCAGCTTAGAAGGGACAGGGACTTCACCCCTCCACTTT.

There are a few counts of this clonotype. This rearrangement joins TRBV10-3 to TRBJ1-6, with D perhaps TRBD1 (5 bases). CDR3 size: 14 residues. CDR1 and CDR2 from the germline V gene are ENHRY and SYGVKD. V lost 3 bases and J 10 bases, leaving 13 bases between the germline ends. Here the CDR3 reads CAISDISGSSPLHF. DNA of the CDR3: TGTGCCATCAGTGACATTTCAGGGTCCTCACCCCTCCACTTT.

V usage is TRBV20-1 and J usage is TRBJ1-6; 9 nucleotides align to TRBD1. The CDR3 is made up of 16 amino acids. J lost 6 bases, V lost 5 bases, and 11 bases had no gene match. CDR1 and CDR2 from the germline V gene are DFQATT and SNEGSKA (reference sequence). The chain's CDR3 is CSAGGQGLIFNSPLHF. For the CDR3, the DNA is TGCAGTGCTGGAGGACAGGGGCTAATCTTTAATTCACCCCTCCACTTT.

In its sample, this clonotype was seen a few times. CDR3 DNA sequence: TGTGCCAGCAGCCGACAGGGTGATTCACCCCTCCACTTT. Residues: CASSRQGDSPLHF. V gene TRBV6-6 combines with J gene TRBJ1-6, with 7 nucleotides matching TRBD1. Germline lookup yields CDR1 MNHNY and CDR2 SVGAGI (reference sequence). This CDR3 has 13 residues. V lost 6 bases, J lost 8 bases, and 4 bases stayed unmatched.

This clonotype was detected only a few times. V and J are TRBV6-2 or TRBV6-3 and TRBJ2-1, with 7 bases identical to TRBD1. V lost 6 bases, J lost 0 bases, and 5 bases stayed unmatched. CDR1 is MNHEY, CDR2 SVGEGT, per germline. This CDR3 is built from 15 residues. CDR3 bases: TGTGCCAGCAGAAGACAGGGCAGCTCCTACAATGAGCAGTTCTTC. Protein sequence: CASRRQGSSYNEQFF.

In this sample, this clonotype turned up many times. This chain connects TRBV10-3 to TRBJ2-3, with D unclear. The CDR3 contains 12 residues. V lost 8 bases and J lost 9, with 15 bases in between. Per the germline V gene, CDR1 is ENHRY and CDR2 is SYGVKD. The CDR3 region is CAISVDKETQYF. DNA for the CDR3: TGTGCCATCTCTGTGGATAAAGAAACGCAGTATTTT.

This clonotype has a single count. The gene calls are TRBV28 and TRBJ2-5; maybe TRBD1 (5 bases). V lost 6 bases and J lost 5, with 16 bases in between. Per the germline V gene, CDR1 is MDHEN and CDR2 is SYDVKM. This CDR3 contains 14 residues. The CDR3 bases are TGTGCCAGCAGGGCCAGGGCAACCAGGGAGACCCAGTACTTC. This codes for CASRARATRETQYF.

This clonotype was observed a handful of times. V and J are TRBV4-2 and TRBJ2-1, with a possible D match to TRBD1 (6 bases). The CDR3 consists of 17 residues. Per the germline V gene, CDR1 is LGHNA and CDR2 is YNFKEQ. V was trimmed by 0 bases and J by 10 bases, leaving 22 bases between them. The CDR3 loop reads CASSQDRIARVTGEQFF. CDR3 sequence (DNA): TGTGCCAGCAGCCAAGATCGGATAGCTCGGGTCACAGGGGAGCAGTTCTTC.

This clonotype has more than one count but fewer than ten. This rearrangement joins TRBV11-2 to TRBJ2-1; TRBD2 aligns across 11 bases. The J segment lost 0 bases and the V segment lost 2 bases, leaving 6 bases of the junction unmatched. Germline V lookup: CDR1 SGHAT, CDR2 FQNNGV. This CDR3 has 18 residues. This chain's CDR3 is CASSLPSGGLSSYNEQFF. CDR3 coding DNA: TGTGCCAGCAGCTTACCTAGCGGGGGGCTAAGCTCCTACAATGAGCAGTTCTTC.

The chain joins TRBV6-2 or TRBV6-3 to TRBJ2-3; TRBD1 agrees at 9 bases. CDR1 and CDR2 from the germline V gene are MNHEY and SVGEGT. The V segment lost 8 bases and the J segment 5 bases; nucleotides outside the gene matches: 5. The CDR3 sequence is 13 residues long. The CDR3 DNA follows: TGTGCCAGCCTACAGGGGGCCGGAGATACGCAGTATTTT. This codes for CASLQGAGDTQYF.

This clonotype was picked up a small number of times. The rearrangement uses TRBV18 and TRBJ2-7; 7 nucleotides agree with TRBD1. V dropped 2 bases and J dropped 5; count of bases not matched to a gene: 9. Per the germline V gene, CDR1 is KGHSH and CDR2 is LQKENI. CDR3 size: 15 residues. CDR3 bases: TGTGCCAGCTCACCAAGACAGGGTGGGGTGCACGAGCAGTACTTC. It specifies CASSPRQGGVHEQYF.

The chain combines TRBV10-2 with TRBJ2-2; tentative D call: TRBD2 (6 bases). Germline CDR1 reads WSHSY; CDR2 reads SAAADI. This CDR3 has 15 residues. V lost 8 bases, J lost 1 base, and 14 bases lay in between. The CDR3 nucleotides read TGCGCCAGCTTCTCAATCGGGGGGAACACCGGGGAGCTGTTTTTT. Its translation is CASFSIGGNTGELFF.

The J gene is TRBJ1-1, the V gene TRBV12-3 or TRBV12-4; unclear D gene. V lost 7 bases to trimming and J lost 10 bases, with 19 bases between them. This CDR3 is built from 13 residues. The CDR3 sequence: CASTLPPASGAFF. DNA of the CDR3: TGTGCCAGCACCCTACCTCCGGCGTCCGGAGCTTTCTTT.

The chain combines TRBV6-5 with TRBJ1-2, with unresolved D. Germline V gene sequence: CDR1 MNHEY, CDR2 SVGAGI. The CDR3 runs 16 residues. V was pared by 2 bases and J by 0 bases, with 13 bases between. CDR3: CASSYSPVRSNYGYTF. For the CDR3, the DNA is TGTGCCAGCAGTTACAGCCCCGTCAGGTCTAACTATGGCTACACCTTC.

The V gene is TRBV18, the J gene TRBJ1-1; 7 bases align to TRBD1. Germline-derived CDR1 and CDR2 are KGHSH and LQKENI. Losses at the gene ends were 1 base for V and 3 bases for J; bases not matched to a gene: 5. This CDR3 region has 15 residues. In DNA, the CDR3 is TGTGCCAGCTCACCACTACCGCAGGGGGACACTGAAGCTTTCTTT. This codes for CASSPLPQGDTEAFF.

The chain couples TRBV15 to TRBJ1-2; no definite D call. V was cut by 0 bases and J by 8 bases, with 25 bases left in between. This CDR3 is 18 amino acids long. Germline CDR1 is LNHNV and CDR2 is YYDKDF (reference sequence). The CDR3 DNA reads as TGTGCCACCAGCAGAGATCCATACCCTTTTCCTTCGTCTGACGGCTACACCTTC. Encoded protein: CATSRDPYPFPSSDGYTF.

This clonotype appeared a few times. This chain joins TRBV30 and TRBJ1-2; D call uncertain. The CDR3 runs to 14 residues. Trimming left V 8 bases short and J 1 base short, with 17 bases between. CDR1 is GTSNPN, CDR2 SVGIG, per germline (reference sequence). CDR3 bases: TGTGCCCAAGTTTCTCAATTCGGTAACTATGGCTACACCTTC. It translates to CAQVSQFGNYGYTF.

This clonotype has a handful of counts. The chain couples TRBV5-1 to TRBJ1-1; no clear D gene. Germline V lookup: CDR1 SGHRS, CDR2 YFSETQ. The V end lost 0 bases, the J end lost 12 bases, and 12 bases lay between the germline ends. The CDR3 loop spans 12 amino acids. CDR3 residues: CASSLEAGRTFF. The CDR3 DNA follows: TGCGCCAGCAGCTTGGAGGCGGGCAGAACTTTCTTT.

A few counts support this clonotype. The J gene is TRBJ2-7, the V gene TRBV18, with 10 bases lining up with TRBD1. There are 14 residues in the CDR3. Germline CDR1 is KGHSH and CDR2 is LQKENI. V was pared by 4 bases and J by 6 bases, with 6 bases of the junction left unmatched. The DNA of the CDR3 is TGTGCCAGCTCACGAGGGACAGGGGTACGCGAGCAGTACTTC. It translates to CASSRGTGVREQYF. Together with reference TRBV18 and TRBJ2-7, the CDR3 gives the full variable domain: NAGVMQNPRHLVRRRGQEARLRCSPMKGHSHVYWYRQLPEEGLKFMVYLQKENIIDESGMPKERFSAEFPKEGPSILRIQQVVRGDSAAYFCASSRGTGVREQYFGPGTRLTVT.

This clonotype was recorded many times. The chain combines TRBV4-1 with TRBJ2-1; tentative D call: TRBD2 (5 bases). V lost 0 bases and J lost 10, with 13 bases in between. The germline CDR1 and CDR2 sequences are MGHRA and YSYEKL. The CDR3 loop spans 14 amino acids. The CDR3 spells CASSQDGGSGEQFF. DNA of the CDR3: TGCGCCAGCAGCCAAGATGGCGGGTCCGGAGAGCAGTTCTTC.

J is TRBJ1-2 and V is TRBV12-3 or TRBV12-4; no reliable D call. The CDR3 has 13 residues. V gave up 2 bases and J gave up 4 bases, with 8 bases separating them. CDR3 DNA: TGTGCCAGCAGTTTACAACAAACCTATGGCTACACCTTC. As protein: CASSLQQTYGYTF.

The V call is TRBV7-6, the J call TRBJ1-6; TRBD1 matches at 7 bases. The V segment lost 5 bases and the J segment 8 bases; nucleotides outside the gene matches: 6. The CDR3 loop spans 14 amino acids. Germline assignment: CDR1 SGHVS and CDR2 FNYEAQ. CDR3 DNA sequence: TGTGCCAGCAGCCAGGGGGGATTCTATTCACCCCTCCACTTT. Translating gives CASSQGGFYSPLHF.

This chain joins TRBV4-3 and TRBJ1-6; a weak D match, TRBD1 (5 bases). Germline V lookup: CDR1 LGHNA, CDR2 YSLEER. The CDR3 contains 16 residues. Between the trimmed V and J ends, which lost 4 bases and 5 bases, there was a span of 15 bases. DNA for the CDR3: TGCGCCAGCAGCCCTACCCCGGGACGGCATAATTCACCCCTCCACTTT. Translated: CASSPTPGRHNSPLHF.